The rows below give T cell receptor beta chains drawn from one sample of a study of technical replicates of blood from a few donors. Clones were sequenced by immunoSEQ multiplex PCR, and TCRdb holds only the in-frame ones, with some missing. The data contain almost 70,000 clones, over 70% of them seen just once; the ten biggest clones take up 4% to 5%. Sequencing used PBMCs. These receptors were taken from a human donor in good health. Some clones in this sample may be carry-over from other donors' samples. Each CDR3 is given with its conserved first and last residue. The D gene is left open where the match is weak. The size entry is marked missing in some rows and otherwise reads once, few, many or a size class.

TRBJ1-5 TRBV19 NA TRBD1 TGTGCCAGTAGTATCCACAGGGGGCCTCAGCCCCAGCATTTT CASSIHRGPQPQHF
TRBJ1-2 TRBV6-5 NA NA TGTGCCAGCAGTTACTCAGGGACTCCGGGGGATGGCTACACCTTC CASSYSGTPGDGYTF
TRBJ1-1 TRBV7-3 NA NA TGTGCCAGCAGCCCAGGGGCCGGGAACACTGAAGCTTTCTTT CASSPGAGNTEAFF
TRBJ2-1 TRBV5-6 once TRBD2 TGTGCCAGCAGCACCGAACTAGCGGGAGGTACCGGGGGCTACAATGAGCAGTTCTTC CASSTELAGGTGGYNEQFF
TRBJ2-5 TRBV4-1 few NA TGCGCCAGCAGCCAGAGCCATGGGGGCCCTGAGACCCAGTACTTC CASSQSHGGPETQYF
TRBJ2-5 TRBV6-5 NA TRBD2 TGTGCCAGCAAGGTCGGGGGGGGGAAACAAGAGACCCAGTACTTC CASKVGGGKQETQYF
TRBJ2-3 TRBV6-4 NA NA TGTGCCAGCAGTGAGTCCGCGGGCAGCACAGATACGCAGTATTTT CASSESAGSTDTQYF
TRBJ1-5 TRBV6-6 NA NA TGTGCCAGCAGTTACTCGATATATGACAACACACCCCAGCATTTT CASSYSIYDNTPQHF
TRBJ2-7 TRBV19 NA NA TGTGCCAGTAGTATAGATCTCGGACTTACCTACGAGCAGTACTTC CASSIDLGLTYEQYF
TRBJ2-5 TRBV30 few TRBD2 TGTGCCTGGAGTGTTATGAGGAGCGGGAGGAGAGAGACCCAGTACTTC CAWSVMRSGRRETQYF
TRBJ2-7 TRBV27 NA NA TGTGCCAGCAGTTTAACAGGCTACGAGCAGTACTTC CASSLTGYEQYF
TRBJ1-2 TRBV4-2 NA TRBD1 TGTGCCAGCAGCCAGACCGGGACAGCCTATGGCTACACCTTC CASSQTGTAYGYTF
TRBJ1-1 TRBV18 NA NA TGTGCCAGCTCACCCCTGTCCCTCAGGGACACTGAAGCTTTCTTT CASSPLSLRDTEAFF
TRBJ1-1 TRBV5-1 once NA TGCGCCAGCAGCACCAACAGGGCCACTGAAGCTTTCTTT CASSTNRATEAFF
TRBJ2-7 TRBV19 few TRBD1 TGTGCCAGCAGACCTACCAGGGGGCATGGGGGCCCCTACGAGCAGTACTTC CASRPTRGHGGPYEQYF
TRBJ2-3 TRBV6-5 few NA TGTGCCAGCAGCCCCCTGGGCGCTAGCACAGATACGCAGTATTTT CASSPLGASTDTQYF
TRBJ2-7 TRBV5-1 NA TRBD1 TGCGCCAGGCCGACAGGGGAAGACTTC CARPTGEDF
TRBJ2-5 TRBV10-2 NA TRBD2 TGCGCCAGCAGTGAGTGGAGCGGGAGTGGTCGTGGGGAGACCCAGTACTTC CASSEWSGSGRGETQYF
TRBJ1-4 TRBV4-1 NA NA TGCGCCAGCAGCCAAGGGGGTGGGGTTCGGGGGGAAAAACTGTTTTTT CASSQGGGVRGEKLFF
TRBJ1-1 TRBV6-5 NA NA TGTGCCAGCAGTTACAAGACAGGGAACACTGAAGCTTTCTTT CASSYKTGNTEAFF
TRBJ2-3 TRBV9 NA NA TGTGCCAGCAGCGTAGACCTAAGCGCGAGCACAGATACGCAGTATTTT CASSVDLSASTDTQYF
TRBJ2-3 TRBV4-1 NA NA TGCGCCAGCAGCCAAGAGGGCGCAGATACGCAGTATTTT CASSQEGADTQYF
TRBJ2-3 TRBV2 NA TRBD2 TGTGCCTGCGGTCTGGCGGGGGGAAGCAGCGCGCAGTATTTT CACGLAGGSSAQYF